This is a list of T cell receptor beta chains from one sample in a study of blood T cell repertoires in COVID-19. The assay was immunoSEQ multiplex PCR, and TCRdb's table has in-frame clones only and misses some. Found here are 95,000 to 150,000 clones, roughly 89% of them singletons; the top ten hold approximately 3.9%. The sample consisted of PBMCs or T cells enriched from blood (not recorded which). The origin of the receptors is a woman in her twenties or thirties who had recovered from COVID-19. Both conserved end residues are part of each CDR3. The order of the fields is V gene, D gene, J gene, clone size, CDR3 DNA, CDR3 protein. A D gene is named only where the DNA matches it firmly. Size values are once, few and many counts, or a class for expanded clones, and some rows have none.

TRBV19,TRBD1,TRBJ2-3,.,TGTGCCAGTAGTATATCCAGGGGGCCAGATACGCAGTATTTT,CASSISRGPDTQYF
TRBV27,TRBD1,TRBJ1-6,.,TGTGCCAGCAGTTTACGGGGACAGGGAGGATCCTATAATTCACCCCTCCACTTT,CASSLRGQGGSYNSPLHF
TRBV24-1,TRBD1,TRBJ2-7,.,TGTGCCACCAGTGACCGGGGACAGTCCTACGAGCAGTACTTC,CATSDRGQSYEQYF
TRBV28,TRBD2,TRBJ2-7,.,TGTGCCAGCAGTCCCTCTTTGGGACTAGCGGGGCCTAATTTGGAGCAGTACTTC,CASSPSLGLAGPNLEQYF
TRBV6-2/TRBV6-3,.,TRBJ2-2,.,TGTGCCAGCAGCCTGACAGGGAACACCGGGGAGCTGTTTTTT,CASSLTGNTGELFF
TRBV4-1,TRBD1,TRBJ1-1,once,TGCGCCAGCAGCCAAGATCTTGGCAGGGGGAGCGTTGAAGCTTTCTTT,CASSQDLGRGSVEAFF
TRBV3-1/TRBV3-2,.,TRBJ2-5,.,TGTGCCAGCAGCCCAGGACAAGCGAAGACCCAGTACTTC,CASSPGQAKTQYF
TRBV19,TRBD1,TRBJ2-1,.,TGTGCCAGTAAAGGGGACGGGACAGGGGCTTACAATGAGCAGTTCTTC,CASKGDGTGAYNEQFF
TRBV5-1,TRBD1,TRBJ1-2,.,TGCGCCAGCAGCCTATGGGCGGGACAGGCTATGGGCTACACCTTC,CASSLWAGQAMGYTF
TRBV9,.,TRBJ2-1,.,TGTGCCAGCAGCGCCCGGATTACAGCCTCCTACAATGAGCAGTTCTTC,CASSARITASYNEQFF
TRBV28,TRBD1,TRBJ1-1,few,TGTGCCAGCCCGCCGGCCCTGACAGGGGGCTGGAGGACTGAAGCTTTCTTT,CASPPALTGGWRTEAFF
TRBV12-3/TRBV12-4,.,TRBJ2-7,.,TGTGCCAGCAGTTTTGGCAGGGCCCGCGAGCAGTACTTC,CASSFGRAREQYF
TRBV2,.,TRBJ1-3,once,TGTGCCAGCACCCTCTCTGGAAACACCATATATTTT,CASTLSGNTIYF
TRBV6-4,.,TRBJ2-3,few,TGTGCCAGCAGTGTAACGGAGGCTTCGGCGCAGTATTTT,CASSVTEASAQYF
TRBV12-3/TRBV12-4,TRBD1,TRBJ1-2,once,TGTGCCAGCAGTCCACAGGGGCCCTATGGCTACACCTTC,CASSPQGPYGYTF
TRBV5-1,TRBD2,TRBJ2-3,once,TGCGCCAGCAGCCCACCGGGACTAGCGGGTGATACGCAGTATTTT,CASSPPGLAGDTQYF
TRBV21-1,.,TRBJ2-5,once,TGTGCCAGCAGCAAGAGGGAGACCCAGTACTTC,CASSKRETQYF
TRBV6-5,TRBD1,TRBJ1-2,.,TGTGCCAGCAAGACCAACAGGGGGTTCATCTATGGCTACACCTTC,CASKTNRGFIYGYTF
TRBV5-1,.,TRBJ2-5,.,TGCGCCAGCAGCCCACTGGACAGAGGAGAGACCCAGTACTTC,CASSPLDRGETQYF
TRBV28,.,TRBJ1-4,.,TGTGCCAGCAGTTTACCCCCTGGTAGTGAAAAACTGTTTTTT,CASSLPPGSEKLFF
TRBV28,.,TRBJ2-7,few,TGTGCCAGCTTATTGGAACAGTCCTCCTACGAGCAGTACTTC,CASLLEQSSYEQYF
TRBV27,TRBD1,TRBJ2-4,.,TGTGCCAGCAGTTCCCTCGGACAGGGGGCCAAAAACATTCAGTACTTC,CASSSLGQGAKNIQYF
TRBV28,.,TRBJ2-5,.,TGTGCCAGCCATGGAGGGGTTGGGGAGGAGACCCAGTACTTC,CASHGGVGEETQYF
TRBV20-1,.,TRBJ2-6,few,TGCAGTGCTAGTCCAATCTCAGGTTCCGGGGCCAACGTCCTGACTTTC,CSASPISGSGANVLTF
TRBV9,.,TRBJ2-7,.,TGTGCCAGCAGCCCTCGGCTATCTAGCCGTTACGAGCAGTACTTC,CASSPRLSSRYEQYF
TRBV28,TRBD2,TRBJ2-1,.,TGTGCCAGCAGTTTGCCCGATAGCGGGAGCATTCCCTACAATGAGCAGTTCTTC,CASSLPDSGSIPYNEQFF
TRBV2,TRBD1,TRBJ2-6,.,TGTATGTCCTGGGGACAGGGGACTGGGGCCAACGTCCTGACTTTC,CMSWGQGTGANVLTF
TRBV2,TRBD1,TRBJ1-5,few,TGTGCCAGCAGGGGGACAGTCAATCAGCCCCAGCATTTT,CASRGTVNQPQHF
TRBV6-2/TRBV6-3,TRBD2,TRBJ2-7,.,TGTGCCAGCAGTTACTCGACTAGCGGGAGGGCGTTCCCCTCCTACGAGCAGTACTTC,CASSYSTSGRAFPSYEQYF
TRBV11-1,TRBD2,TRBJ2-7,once,TGTGCCAGCAGCTTAGCGGGGACTAGCGGGAGGACCCAACCCTACGAGCAGTACTTC,CASSLAGTSGRTQPYEQYF
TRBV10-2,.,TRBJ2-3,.,TGCGCCAGCAGCCCGACAGATTTCACAGATACGCAGTATTTT,CASSPTDFTDTQYF
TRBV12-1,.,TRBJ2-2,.,TGTGCCAGCAGCTTTGCTCCCCGCCACAAAAGAGGGAACACCGGGGAGCTGTTTTTT,CASSFAPRHKRGNTGELFF
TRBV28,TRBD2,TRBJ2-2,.,TGTGCCAGCACCCTAGGTGGCGGGAGGCAAAGCACCGGGGAGCTGTTTTTT,CASTLGGGRQSTGELFF
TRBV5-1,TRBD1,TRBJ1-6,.,TGCGCCAGCAGCACGGGGGACAGGACGAATTCACCCCTCCACTTT,CASSTGDRTNSPLHF
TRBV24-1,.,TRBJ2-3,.,TGTGCCACCAGTGATTTAGGGCGGGGAGGAGATACGCAGTATTTT,CATSDLGRGGDTQYF
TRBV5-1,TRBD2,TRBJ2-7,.,TGCGCCAGCAGCCTTAGCGGGGGCTCCTACGAGCAGTACTTC,CASSLSGGSYEQYF
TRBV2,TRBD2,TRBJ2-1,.,TGTGCCAGCAGTGGGCGGGAGGGCCCTAATGAGCAGTTCTTC,CASSGREGPNEQFF
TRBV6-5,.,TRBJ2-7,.,TGTGCCAGCAGTTACTCGGTCGCGGCAACCTACGAGCAGTACTTC,CASSYSVAATYEQYF
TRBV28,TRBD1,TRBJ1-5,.,TGTGCCAGCAGACCAACGGGACAGGGGAATCAGCCCCAGCATTTT,CASRPTGQGNQPQHF
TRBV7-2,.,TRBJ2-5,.,TGTGCCAGCAGCTTCGCCGGGAGTACGAAAGAGACCCAGTACTTC,CASSFAGSTKETQYF
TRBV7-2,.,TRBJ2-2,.,TGTGCCAGCAGCTTAACAGGGACCGGGGAGCTGTTTTTT,CASSLTGTGELFF
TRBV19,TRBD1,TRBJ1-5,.,TGTGCCAGTAGTACAGACAGGGGGCGAACTCAGCCCCAGCATTTT,CASSTDRGRTQPQHF
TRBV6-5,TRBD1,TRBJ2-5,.,TGTGCCAGCAGTTACGCGGGACAGGGGGTGGAAGAGACCCAGTACTTC,CASSYAGQGVEETQYF
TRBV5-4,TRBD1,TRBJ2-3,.,TGTGCCAGCAGCTTGGGCCGGACAGGGGGCACAGATACGCAGTATTTT,CASSLGRTGGTDTQYF
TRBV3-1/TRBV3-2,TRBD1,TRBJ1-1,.,TGTGCCAGCAGCCAAGATTCCAGGGGGAAGGCTGAAGCTTTCTTT,CASSQDSRGKAEAFF
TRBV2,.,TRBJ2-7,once,TGTGCCAGCAGTTTACTAGCCGGGCCCGAGCAGTACTTC,CASSLLAGPEQYF
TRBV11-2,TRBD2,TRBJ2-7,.,TGTGCCAGCAGCCGACTAGCGGGTGCCGAGCAGTACTTC,CASSRLAGAEQYF
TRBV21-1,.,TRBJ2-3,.,TGTGCCAGCAGCGAGCCGGGACTAGCGGGAAGCACAGATACGCAGTATTTT,CASSEPGLAGSTDTQYF
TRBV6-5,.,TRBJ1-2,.,TGTGCCAGCAGGGACAGACTTGACAGGGGCTACACCTTC,CASRDRLDRGYTF
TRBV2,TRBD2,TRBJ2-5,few,TGTGCCAGCAGTGAAAGATCGTGGCTAGCGGGAGAGACCCAGTACTTC,CASSERSWLAGETQYF
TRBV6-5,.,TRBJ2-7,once,TGTGCCAGCAGTTACCTTAACAGGGCGACCTACGAGCAGTACTTC,CASSYLNRATYEQYF
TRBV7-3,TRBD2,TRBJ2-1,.,TGTGCCAGCAGCTCTCCGGGACTAGCGGGTGTCAGCTCCTACAATGAGCAGTTCTTC,CASSSPGLAGVSSYNEQFF